This entry features one TCR beta chain sequence. The antigen is undetermined. The sample comes from a study of CD8 T cells in ankylosing spondylitis. General observations from the study: Within ankylosing spondylitis blood, a TCR beta motif made up of several highly homologous variants appeared to be characteristic. Reactive arthritis synovial fluid and blood were previously reported to contain some motif variants.

CDR1 and CDR2 from the germline V gene are MNHEY and SVGAGI. This CDR3 spans 14 amino acids. V was shortened by 0 bases and J by 3 bases, with 9 bases between the two germline ends. Quantitative 5'-RACE with molecular barcodes generated TCR beta libraries. TCRdb re-called the 5' RACE reads with MiXCR, one entry per CDR3 protein. Altogether around 150,000 distinct CDR3 sequences are present, approximately 20% being singletons, with the ten largest covering over 7%. Sequences were obtained from blood, either unsorted or a sorted T cell fraction (not recorded which). The chain combines TRBV6-5 with TRBJ2-7, with D possibly TRBD2 on 6 matching bases. The receptor was isolated from a male donor with ankylosing spondylitis or in good health (not recorded which). This CDR3 is CASSYSTGVYEQYF. CDR3 sequence (DNA): TGTGCCAGCAGTTACTCGACGGGGGTCTACGAGCAGTACTTC.